The sequence of this T cell receptor (beta chain) was determined in a study of cytomegalovirus exposure and HLA in healthy donors. Study findings and constraints: Donors were assumed by presence/absence analyses to have roughly uniform sequencing depth. Some V segments (TRBV6-2 and TRBV6-3 among them) were excluded as indistinguishable.

A remark on this clone: Its antigen is as yet unknown.

Trimming removed 7 bases at V and 4 bases at J, with 20 bases between. The germline gives CDR1 SNHLY, CDR2 FYNNEI. The CDR3 has 16 amino acids. The PCR ran on 60 Vbeta and 13 Jbeta primers. How the authors handled the data: Later analysis identified tens of millions of unique TCR beta chains, roughly 11 million shared. The repertoire was sequenced with immunoSEQ multiplex PCR; TCRdb's copy has only in-frame clones and lacks some. V, J and clone size reflect that table, while D and trimming were determined from the DNA. Here the sample spans roughly 100,000 clones, under 80% being singletons. The chain recombines TRBV2 with TRBJ2-1; a possible D gene is TRBD1 (6 bases). The sequence was collected from a woman aged 40 to 50 in good health and CMV-seropositive. The specimen was PBMCs. CDR3 nucleotide sequence: TGTGCCAGCACGCCCCGACGGGGCAGGGGATACAATGAGCAGTTCTTC. Amino acids: CASTPRRGRGYNEQFF.